The 2 T cell receptor beta chains below all came from one sample that was sequenced in a study of blood T cell repertoires in COVID-19. This table comes from immunoSEQ multiplex PCR, and its TCRdb copy is limited to in-frame clones, with some not included. The sample has about 50,000 clones; approximately 84% are singletons. Sequencing input: peripheral blood. All receptors come from an older man with acute or convalescent COVID-19.

CDR3 loop: CASSYETGPNNEQFF. CDR3 in DNA: TGTGCCAGCAGTTATGAAACAGGACCAAACAATGAGCAGTTCTTC. V is TRBV6-5 and J is TRBJ2-1; tentative D call: TRBD1 (5 bases). Germline values: CDR1 MNHEY, CDR2 SVGAGI. The CDR3 consists of 15 residues. Trimming took 3 bases from V and 5 from J, leaving 14 bases between them.

V gene TRBV2 combines with J gene TRBJ2-2; TRBD1 agrees at 7 bases. V gave up 8 bases and J gave up 3 bases; unmatched junction bases: 9. Germline V gene sequence: CDR1 SNHLY, CDR2 FYNNEI. The CDR3 contains 15 residues. CDR3: CASGRQGRDTGELFF. CDR3 coding DNA: TGTGCCAGCGGCCGACAGGGTAGGGACACCGGGGAGCTGTTTTTT.